The 17 T cell receptor beta chains reported below all come from one sample, sequenced in a study of radiotherapy plus CTLA-4 blockade in lung cancer (dated by TCRdb to the late 2010s). Libraries were built with the immunoSEQ multiplex PCR assay. Sourced from immuneACCESS, this table was stored by TCRdb with only in-frame sequences that have V and J called. A share of the clones is absent; for the studies checked, an unresolved V gene accounts for under half, and the remainder has no known explanation. Across this sample there are 55,000 to 75,000 clones, with approximately 79% seen only once. The ten top clones hold about 17% of the sample. The sequencing used peripheral blood, collected from a patient treated with radiotherapy plus ipilimumab. These receptors originate from a human donor with non-small cell lung cancer whose response to radiotherapy plus ipilimumab could not be evaluated. Some clones in this sample may be carry-over from other donors' samples.

This chain connects TRBV11-1 to TRBJ2-7, with D tentatively TRBD2 (6 bases). V was pared by 5 bases and J by 6 bases, with 17 bases between. CDR1 is SGHAT, CDR2 FQDESV, per germline (reference sequence). CDR3 length equals 14 residues. In nucleotides, the CDR3 is TGTGCCAGCAGCCTCGGGCAGGCGGGGTCCGAGCAGTACTTC. This encodes CASSLGQAGSEQYF.

In this sample, this clone turned up once. This specimen includes other DNA sequences encoding the same CDR3. This rearrangement joins TRBV2 to TRBJ1-1; D is ambiguous. Germline V gene sequence: CDR1 SNHLY, CDR2 FYNNEI. Trimming removed 6 bases from V and 1 base from J, with 9 bases in between. The CDR3 contains 13 residues. This chain's CDR3 is CASSANRNTEAFF. Here the CDR3 DNA reads TGTGCCAGCAGCGCTAACAGGAACACTGAAGCTTTCTTT.

The V call is TRBV28, the J call TRBJ1-4; no firm D call. This CDR3 comprises 17 residues. Trimming stripped 5 bases from V and 0 bases from J, with 16 bases between. CDR1 MDHEN and CDR2 SYDVKM come from the germline V gene. CDR3 in amino acids: CASSLRGARATNEKLFF. CDR3 nucleotides: TGTGCCAGCAGTCTAAGAGGTGCCCGAGCAACTAATGAAAAACTGTTTTTT. Using reference TRBV28 and TRBJ1-4 for the parts outside the CDR3, the full variable domain is DVKVTQSSRYLVKRTGEKVFLECVQDMDHENMFWYRQDPGLGLRLIYFSYDVKMKEKGDIPEGYSVSREKKERFSLILESASTNQTSMYLCASSLRGARATNEKLFFGSGTQLSVL.

There are a few counts of this clone. The chain combines TRBV7-9 with TRBJ1-3; 7 bases align to TRBD1. The V and J ends lost 5 bases and 6 bases, in that order; junction bases with no gene match: 13. CDR1 and CDR2 from the germline V gene are SEHNR and FQNEAQ (reference sequence). This CDR3 is built from 16 residues. DNA of the CDR3: TGTGCCAGCAGCCCCCGATCGACAGGGAGAGCAAACACCATATATTTT. Its protein is CASSPRSTGRANTIYF.

The chain joins TRBV5-8 to TRBJ2-7, with 7 bases identical to TRBD1. Trimming took 4 bases from V and 4 from J; bases not matched to a gene: 2. This CDR3 is 12 amino acids long. CDR1 and CDR2 (germline): SGHTS, YDEGEE. CDR3: CASSKQGYEQYF. CDR3 bases: TGTGCCAGCAGCAAACAGGGGTACGAGCAGTACTTC. The variable domain in full, with the rest retrieved from reference TRBV5-8 and TRBJ2-7, is EAGVTQSPTHLIKTRGQQATLRCSPISGHTSVYWYQQALGLGLQFLLWYDEGEERNRGNFPPRFSGRQFPNYSSELNVNALELEDSALYLCASSKQGYEQYFGPGTRLTVT.

This clone was counted a few times. The chain combines TRBV18 with TRBJ1-1; no definite D call. The CDR3 runs to 13 residues. Trimming cost V 2 bases and J 1 base, with 5 bases left between them. From germline, CDR1 is KGHSH and CDR2 LQKENI. The CDR3 sequence is CASSPGRNTEAFF. The CDR3 DNA reads as TGTGCCAGCTCACCAGGGCGGAACACTGAAGCTTTCTTT.

The chain employs TRBV5-4 and TRBJ1-2; TRBD1 matches at 10 bases. Germline CDR1 is SGHNT and CDR2 is YYREEE (reference sequence). The CDR3 length is 15 residues. V trimming: 2 bases; J trimming: 8 bases; junction bases outside the gene matches: 9. In nucleotides, the CDR3 is TGTGCCAGCAGCTTCGAAGACAGGGGGCAGAGGGGCTACACCTTC. Protein: CASSFEDRGQRGYTF.

The chain joins TRBV5-1 to TRBJ1-1, with D possibly TRBD1 on 6 matching bases. CDR1 and CDR2 from the germline V gene are SGHRS and YFSETQ. Trimming removed 4 bases at V and 1 base at J, with 17 bases between. The CDR3 extends over 16 amino acids. CDR3 loop: CASSPGHVGGNTEAFF. The CDR3, as DNA: TGCGCCAGCAGCCCGGGACATGTCGGAGGGAACACTGAAGCTTTCTTT. Combining the CDR3 with reference TRBV5-1 and TRBJ1-1 gives the whole variable domain KAGVTQTPRYLIKTRGQQVTLSCSPISGHRSVSWYQQTPGQGLQFLFEYFSETQRNKGNFPGRFSGRQFSNSRSEMNVSTLELGDSALYLCASSPGHVGGNTEAFFGQGTRLTVV.

The genes are TRBV18 and TRBJ2-5; a possible D gene is TRBD1 (6 bases). Deletions cut 0 bases from V and 5 bases from J, with 10 bases between. The CDR3 runs to 14 residues. In germline, CDR1 is KGHSH, CDR2 LQKENI. CDR3 sequence reads: CASSPPGARETQYF. The CDR3, as DNA: TGTGCCAGCTCACCACCGGGGGCCCGGGAGACCCAGTACTTC.

J is TRBJ2-1 and V is TRBV5-1; D gene unclear. V was clipped by 0 bases and J by 7 bases, with 5 bases between them. Germline CDR1 and CDR2: SGHRS and YFSETQ. The CDR3 covers 12 residues. The CDR3, as DNA: TGCGCCAGCAGCTTGGTTCTTAATGAGCAGTTCTTC. Protein: CASSLVLNEQFF.

The rearrangement joins TRBV7-9 to TRBJ1-1; D call uncertain. The CDR3 has 14 amino acids. Trimming stripped 5 bases from V and 1 base from J, with 11 bases between. Germline CDR1 is SEHNR and CDR2 is FQNEAQ (reference sequence). CDR3 in amino acids: CASSLYGENTEAFF. The CDR3 region has the DNA TGTGCCAGCAGCCTCTACGGGGAGAACACTGAAGCTTTCTTT. Full variable domain (missing parts from reference TRBV7-9 and TRBJ1-1): DTGVSQNPRHKITKRGQNVTFRCDPISEHNRLYWYRQTLGQGPEFLTYFQNEAQLEKSRLLSDRFSAERPKGSFSTLEIQRTEQGDSAMYLCASSLYGENTEAFFGQGTRLTVV.

V gene TRBV11-2 combines with J gene TRBJ2-5; 13 bases align to TRBD2. The CDR3 is 15 residues long. After removal of 4 bases from V and 5 bases from J, the junction contained 4 bases not matched to a gene. Germline CDR1 and CDR2: SGHAT and FQNNGV. The CDR3 region has the DNA TGTGCCAGCAGCTGGGGACTAGCGGGGATGGAGACCCAGTACTTC. As protein: CASSWGLAGMETQYF.

The chain is built from TRBV5-1 and TRBJ1-2, with 8 bases fitting TRBD1. Germline trimming cut 4 bases from V and 8 bases from J; bases unmatched to any gene: 13. Germline V gene sequence: CDR1 SGHRS, CDR2 YFSETQ. The CDR3 covers 15 residues. The CDR3 loop is CASSPGTGGDKGYTF. DNA for the CDR3: TGCGCCAGCAGCCCAGGGACAGGAGGAGATAAAGGCTACACCTTC. The full variable domain, completed using reference TRBV5-1 and TRBJ1-2, is KAGVTQTPRYLIKTRGQQVTLSCSPISGHRSVSWYQQTPGQGLQFLFEYFSETQRNKGNFPGRFSGRQFSNSRSEMNVSTLELGDSALYLCASSPGTGGDKGYTFGSGTRLTVV.

J is TRBJ2-1 and V is TRBV19; TRBD2 matches 10 bases. CDR3 length equals 16 residues. Germline assignment: CDR1 LNHDA and CDR2 SQIVND (reference sequence). Trimming took 3 bases from V and 8 from J; bases not matched to a gene: 10. The CDR3 is CASSMDSGGWGDEQFF. The DNA for the CDR3 is TGTGCCAGTAGTATGGATAGCGGGGGGTGGGGGGATGAGCAGTTCTTC.

The V gene is TRBV28, the J gene TRBJ2-7; D call uncertain. This CDR3 is built from 14 residues. With 6 bases removed from V and 3 bases from J, the gap between germline ends came to 15 bases. CDR1 and CDR2 from the germline V gene are MDHEN and SYDVKM. This CDR3 is CASSIPTIHYEQYF. The CDR3 DNA is TGTGCCAGCAGCATCCCGACAATTCACTACGAGCAGTACTTC.

The chain combines TRBV5-1 with TRBJ1-3; D call uncertain. Germline V lookup: CDR1 SGHRS, CDR2 YFSETQ. Between the trimmed V and J ends, which lost 4 bases and 2 bases, there was a span of 16 bases. The length of the CDR3 is 16 residues. CDR3 in DNA: TGCGCCAGCAGCGTGACTTGGGGAGGGACTGGAAACACCATATATTTT. The encoded protein is CASSVTWGGTGNTIYF.

The rearrangement joins TRBV5-1 to TRBJ2-7, with D maybe TRBD2 (5 bases). Germline values: CDR1 SGHRS, CDR2 YFSETQ. The CDR3 spans 15 residues. With 0 bases removed from V and 7 bases from J, the gap between germline ends came to 17 bases. CDR3 in amino acids: CASSLGGLVGGEQYF. Written as DNA, the CDR3 is TGCGCCAGCAGCTTGGGGGGTCTGGTCGGAGGTGAGCAGTACTTC.